This T cell receptor beta chain was sequenced in a study of Ad26.COV2.S vaccination and SARS-CoV-2 variants. The CDR3 contains 11 residues. V was pared by 3 bases and J by 9 bases, with 9 bases between. Per germline, CDR1 MNHNS and CDR2 SASEGT. Points on this clone: Its antigen is not identified.

Indicated treatment: some 19 received Ad26.COV2.S at low or high dose, single or two shots; roughly 5 received placebo; per-sample allocation not given. Day 63 after the first vaccine or placebo injection was the time point for sampling. General observations from the study: Substantial response breadth was reportedly seen for spike-specific CD8+ and CD4+ T cells after vaccination. Total T cell responses were possibly underestimated by TCR breadth and depth analyses.

The repertoire was sequenced with immunoSEQ multiplex PCR; TCRdb's copy has only in-frame clones and lacks some. Here the sample spans some 480,000 clones, roughly 89% being singletons. The sequence derives from a person aged 18-60 years who received the Ad26.COV2.S COVID-19 vaccine or a placebo. The specimen was peripheral blood, collected in a trial of Ad26.COV2.S vaccine versus placebo. The rearrangement joins TRBV6-1 to TRBJ2-7; D gene ambiguous. CDR3 sequence reads: CASSDQHGQYF. CDR3 DNA: TGTGCCAGCAGTGATCAGCATGGGCAGTACTTC.